These 17 T cell receptor beta chains were all obtained from the same sample, sequenced in a study of blood T cell repertoires in COVID-19. Sequenced by immunoSEQ multiplex PCR; TCRdb stores in-frame clones only, minus some. The repertoire holds 330,000 or so clones, with roughly 90% as singletons. The source material was peripheral blood. These TCRs come from a man aged 25-45 years with COVID-19, enrolled during active disease.

V and J are TRBV28 and TRBJ1-1; D is unresolved. The ends were cut back, 7 bases at V and 2 bases at J, with 17 bases in the middle. The CDR3 is made up of 15 amino acids. Germline V gene data show CDR1 as MDHEN and CDR2 as SYDVKM. The CDR3 DNA sequence: TGTGCCAGCACTCTCCGGAGGAGTGGTAACACTGAAGCTTTCTTT. This sequence encodes CASTLRRSGNTEAFF.

This CDR3 reads CASSLRGGASTDTQYF. In DNA, the CDR3 is TGTGCCAGCAGCTTACGCGGGGGGGCTAGCACAGATACGCAGTATTTT. The chain has TRBV7-2 and TRBJ2-3; 9 bases match TRBD2. The CDR3 covers 16 residues. From germline, CDR1 is SGHTA and CDR2 FQGNSA. The V and J ends lost 2 bases and 0 bases, in that order; junction bases with no gene match: 3.

The J gene is TRBJ2-3, the V gene TRBV27; D is perhaps TRBD2 (6 bases). Germline loops: CDR1 MNHEY, CDR2 SMNVEV (reference sequence). The CDR3 length is 15 residues. V lost 1 base to trimming and J lost 4 bases, with 12 bases between them. DNA for the CDR3: TGTGCCAGCAGTTTATACGGGACTGCCGCAGATACGCAGTATTTT. Its translation: CASSLYGTAADTQYF.

The chain joins TRBV27 to TRBJ1-1; possibly TRBD1 for D (5 bases). The CDR3 sequence is 14 residues long. V lost 2 bases to trimming and J lost 6 bases, with 13 bases between them. Germline-derived CDR1 and CDR2 are MNHEY and SMNVEV (reference sequence). CDR3 protein: CASSLPDRLPEAFF. CDR3 DNA sequence: TGTGCCAGCAGTTTACCCGACAGACTCCCTGAAGCTTTCTTT.

The chain is built from TRBV19 and TRBJ2-3; D unresolved. V lost 1 base to trimming and J lost 1 base, with 3 bases between them. The germline V gene has CDR1 LNHDA and CDR2 SQIVND (reference sequence). The CDR3 is 13 residues long. This CDR3 is CASSIVGTDTQYF. In DNA, the CDR3 is TGTGCCAGTAGTATAGTAGGCACAGATACGCAGTATTTT.

The chain recombines TRBV4-3 with TRBJ2-5, with a possible D match to TRBD2 (6 bases). Germline V CDR1 and CDR2: LGHNA, YSLEER. This CDR3 has 15 amino acids. V dropped 0 bases and J dropped 4 bases, with 12 bases sitting between them. The CDR3 DNA is TGCGCCAGCAGCCAAGAGTGGAGGGGCGCAGAGACCCAGTACTTC. Amino acids: CASSQEWRGAETQYF.

The chain recombines TRBV28 with TRBJ1-6; 8 nucleotides line up with TRBD1. The CDR3 has 19 amino acids. Losses at the gene ends were 2 bases for V and 7 bases for J; bases not matched to a gene: 16. Germline assignment: CDR1 MDHEN and CDR2 SYDVKM. CDR3 sequence (DNA): TGTGCCAGCAGTTTAAGCGGGACAGGAGTAAGGACGCGGAATTCACCCCTCCACTTT. It codes for CASSLSGTGVRTRNSPLHF.

The genes are TRBV2 and TRBJ2-3, with a tentative D call TRBD1 (6 bases). This CDR3 region has 14 residues. Germline values: CDR1 SNHLY, CDR2 FYNNEI. V shed 10 bases and J shed 2 bases, with 16 bases lying between them. CDR3 in amino acids: CATHHGQSTDTQYF. CDR3 coding DNA: TGTGCCACCCACCATGGACAGTCCACAGATACGCAGTATTTT.

This chain links TRBV28 with TRBJ2-7, with 10 nucleotides matching TRBD1. Unmatched junction bases numbered 3, after V lost 4 bases and J lost 3 bases. The CDR3 contains 14 residues. Germline CDR1 is MDHEN and CDR2 is SYDVKM. The CDR3 sequence: CASSSGQGYYEQYF. CDR3 nucleotide sequence: TGTGCCAGCAGTTCGGGACAGGGGTACTACGAGCAGTACTTC.

The genes are TRBV29-1 and TRBJ2-5; TRBD1 might be the D (6 bases). CDR1 SQVTM and CDR2 ANQGSEA come from the germline V gene. Trimming shortened V by 4 bases and J by 1 base, and 13 bases separated the two germline ends. The CDR3 sequence is 14 residues long. In DNA form, the CDR3 reads TGCAGCGTTGTAGGGCCAGGGGCCCAAGAGACCCAGTACTTC. It codes for CSVVGPGAQETQYF.

The J gene is TRBJ2-5, the V gene TRBV5-8, with D perhaps TRBD1 (5 bases). The CDR3 loop spans 16 amino acids. The V gene lost 0 bases and the J gene lost 1 base, with 13 bases spanning the gap. Per germline, CDR1 SGHTS and CDR2 YDEGEE. In DNA form, the CDR3 reads TGTGCCAGCAGCTTGGTCTGGGGCGGTAGCCAAGAGACCCAGTACTTC. Its protein is CASSLVWGGSQETQYF.

The V call is TRBV5-1, the J call TRBJ2-1, with a tentative D call TRBD2 (6 bases). The germline gives CDR1 SGHRS, CDR2 YFSETQ. Trimming pared 0 bases from V and 3 bases from J, leaving 7 bases between. The CDR3 is 14 amino acids. The CDR3 bases are TGCGCCAGCAGCTTGGGGGAGGTCTACAATGAGCAGTTCTTC. This sequence encodes CASSLGEVYNEQFF.

The rearrangement joins TRBV6-6 to TRBJ1-1; TRBD1 agrees at 8 bases. Germline V gene lookup returns CDR1 MNHNY and CDR2 SVGAGI (reference sequence). Trimming took 5 bases from V and 3 from J; bases not matched to a gene: 8. The CDR3 contains 15 residues. DNA of the CDR3: TGTGCCAGCAGTGGCTCAGGGGGCTGGGACACTGAAGCTTTCTTT. It specifies CASSGSGGWDTEAFF.

The chain joins TRBV4-3 to TRBJ1-3; TRBD1 might be the D (6 bases). Trimming removed 0 bases from V and 0 bases from J, with 12 bases in between. The CDR3 loop spans 17 amino acids. CDR1 LGHNA and CDR2 YSLEER come from the germline V gene. The chain's CDR3 is CASSQDRTGISGNTIYF. DNA of the CDR3: TGCGCCAGCAGCCAAGACAGAACAGGGATCTCTGGAAACACCATATATTTT.

This chain uses TRBV7-2 with TRBJ1-1, with D possibly being TRBD1 (6 bases). Trimming took off 3 bases at V and 3 bases at J, with 8 bases between the two ends. This CDR3 spans 13 amino acids. Germline CDR1 is SGHTA and CDR2 is FQGNSA. The CDR3 nucleotides read TGTGCCAGCAGCTTGGACAGTCACACTGAAGCTTTCTTT. Residues: CASSLDSHTEAFF.

V usage is TRBV27 and J usage is TRBJ2-7; perhaps TRBD1 as D (5 bases). The CDR3 contains 15 residues. Germline CDR1 reads MNHEY; CDR2 reads SMNVEV (reference sequence). With 2 bases removed from V and 4 bases from J, the gap between germline ends came to 15 bases. As DNA, the CDR3 is TGTGCCAGCAGTTTAGTGGCAGGGATATTGTACGAGCAGTACTTC. Translated, it gives CASSLVAGILYEQYF.

The rearrangement links TRBV9 to TRBJ2-2, with D perhaps TRBD1 (6 bases). Germline V gene data show CDR1 as SGDLS and CDR2 as YYNGEE. Trimming shortened V by 0 bases and J by 3 bases, and 12 bases separated the two germline ends. The CDR3 consists of 16 residues. Here the CDR3 DNA reads TGTGCCAGCAGCGTAGGGGCACAGGGATACACCGGGGAGCTGTTTTTT. Translated: CASSVGAQGYTGELFF. Full variable domain (rest looked up from reference TRBV9 and TRBJ2-2): DSGVTQTPKHLITATGQRVTLRCSPRSGDLSVYWYQQSLDQGLQFLIQYYNGEERAKGNILERFSAQQFPDLHSELNLSSLELGDSALYFCASSVGAQGYTGELFFGEGSRLTVL.